This T cell receptor beta chain originates from a study of neurological immune-mediated disorders. MiXCR was run by TCRdb on the 5' RACE reads, yielding one entry per CDR3 protein. This repertoire shows 50,000 to 80,000 distinct CDR3 sequences, 3% to 4% found once; its top ten account for around 3.8%. This CDR3 is 15 amino acids long. Losses at the gene ends were 3 bases for V and 2 bases for J; bases not matched to a gene: 5. The germline gives CDR1 MNHEY, CDR2 SVGAGI. The source of this sequence is a middle-aged man with multiple sclerosis. Material for sequencing was PBMCs. This sequence joins TRBV6-5 and TRBJ2-7, with TRBD1 identical over 9 bases. DNA for the CDR3: TGTGCCAGCAGTTATCGACAGGGGGGCCCCTACGAGCAGTACTTC. Protein product: CASSYRQGGPYEQYF.